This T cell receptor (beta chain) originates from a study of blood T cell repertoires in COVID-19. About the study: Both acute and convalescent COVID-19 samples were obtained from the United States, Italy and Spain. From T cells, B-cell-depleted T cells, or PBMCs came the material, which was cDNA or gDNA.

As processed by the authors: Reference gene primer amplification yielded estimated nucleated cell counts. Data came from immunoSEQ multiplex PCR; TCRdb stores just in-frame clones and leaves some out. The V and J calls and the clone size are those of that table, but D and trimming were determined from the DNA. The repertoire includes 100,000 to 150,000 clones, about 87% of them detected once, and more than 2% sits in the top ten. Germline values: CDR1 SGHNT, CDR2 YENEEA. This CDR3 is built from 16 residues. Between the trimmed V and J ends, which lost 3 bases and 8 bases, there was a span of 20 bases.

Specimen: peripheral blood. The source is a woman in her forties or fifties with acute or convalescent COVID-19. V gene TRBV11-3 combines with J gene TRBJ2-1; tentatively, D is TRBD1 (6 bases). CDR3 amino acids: CASSFMVGRGSDEQFF. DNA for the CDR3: TGTGCCAGCAGCTTTATGGTTGGCAGGGGAAGCGATGAGCAGTTCTTC.